The present TCR beta chain was sequenced within a study of cytomegalovirus exposure and HLA in healthy donors. Study-wide points: Diagnosis of cytomegalovirus status made by the classifier reportedly showed high specificity and sensitivity.

The PCR was carried out with 60 Vbeta primers and 13 Jbeta primers. Using immunoSEQ multiplex PCR, the repertoire was profiled, and TCRdb retains in-frame clones only, with some absent. The table lists some 78,000 clones, about four fifths of them singletons. Comment on this clone: Its antigen remains unknown.

The CDR3 loop spans 15 amino acids. Germline lookup yields CDR1 MNHEY and CDR2 SMNVEV (reference sequence). Trimming stripped 5 bases from V and 8 bases from J, with 21 bases between. The J gene is TRBJ1-2, the V gene TRBV27; possible D gene TRBD1, 6 bases. The sequence derives from a man in his fifties or sixties in good health and CMV-seropositive. Sequencing was carried out using PBMCs. Written as DNA, the CDR3 is TGTGCCAGCAGTGCGTTAGGGGGGGGACACGTGGGCTACACCTTC. Translating it yields CASSALGGGHVGYTF.